This T cell receptor (beta chain) emerged from a study of blood T cell repertoires in COVID-19. Germline V gene lookup returns CDR1 MNHEY and CDR2 SVGEGT. The V end was cut by 2 bases, the J end by 4 bases, with 6 bases between. The CDR3 extends over 13 amino acids. This clone was seen more than once but under ten times. In the source study's methods: How many nucleated cells were present was estimated from reference gene primer amplification. TCRdb keeps only in-frame clones here, not all; method: immunoSEQ multiplex PCR. V and J calls and clone size are as listed in that table; D and trimming were resolved from the DNA. The table records 100,000 to 150,000 clones, more than 70% of them present only once.

This sequence joins TRBV6-2 or TRBV6-3 and TRBJ1-5; no clear D. Material for sequencing was peripheral blood. This sequence was found in a human donor in a cohort sampled during active COVID-19. The CDR3 coding sequence is TGTGCCAGCAGTTACGGGGAGAATCAGCCCCAGCATTTT. This codes for CASSYGENQPQHF.